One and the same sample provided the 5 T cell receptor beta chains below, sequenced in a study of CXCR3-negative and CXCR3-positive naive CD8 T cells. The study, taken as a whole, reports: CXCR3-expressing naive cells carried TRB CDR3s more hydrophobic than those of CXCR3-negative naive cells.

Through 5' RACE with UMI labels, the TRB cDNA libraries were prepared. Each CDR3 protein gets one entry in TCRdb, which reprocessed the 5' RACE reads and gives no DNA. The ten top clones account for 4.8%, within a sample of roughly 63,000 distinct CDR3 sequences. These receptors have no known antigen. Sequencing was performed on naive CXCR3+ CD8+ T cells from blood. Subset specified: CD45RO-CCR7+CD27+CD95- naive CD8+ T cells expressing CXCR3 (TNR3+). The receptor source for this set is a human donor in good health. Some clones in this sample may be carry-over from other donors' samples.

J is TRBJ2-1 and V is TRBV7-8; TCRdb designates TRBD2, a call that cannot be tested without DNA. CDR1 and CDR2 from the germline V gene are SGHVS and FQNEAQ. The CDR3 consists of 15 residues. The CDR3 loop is CASSRTSGGAGEQFF.

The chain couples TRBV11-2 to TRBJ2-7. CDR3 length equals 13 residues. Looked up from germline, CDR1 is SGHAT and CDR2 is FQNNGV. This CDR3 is CASSPPGLYEQYF.

CDR3 amino acids: CASSSNRDPDSYNEQFF. The J gene is TRBJ2-1, the V gene TRBV7-9; TCRdb reports TRBD1, a call that lacks DNA to check it against. This CDR3 contains 17 residues. From germline, CDR1 is SEHNR and CDR2 FQNEAQ (reference sequence).

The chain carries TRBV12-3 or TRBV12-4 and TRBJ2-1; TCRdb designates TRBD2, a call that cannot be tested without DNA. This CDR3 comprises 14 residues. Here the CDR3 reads CASSPGLGDYEQFF.

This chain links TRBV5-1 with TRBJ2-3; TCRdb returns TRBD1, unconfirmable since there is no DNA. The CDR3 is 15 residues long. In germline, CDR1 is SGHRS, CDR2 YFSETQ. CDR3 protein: CASSLMWGPTDTQYF.